This TCR beta chain was found in a study of shared clonotypes between healthy human individuals. Everyone who donated was a Caucasian adult who lived in Nashville, Tennessee. This CDR3 spans 14 amino acids. V dropped 4 bases and J dropped 2; count of bases not matched to a gene: 3. The germline CDR1 and CDR2 sequences are ENHRY and SYGVKD. Ten immunoSEQ deep assay plates were used to sequence the DNA of unsorted PBMCs. TCRdb's table, derived via immunoSEQ multiplex PCR, lists solely in-frame clones and lacks some. The sample lists about half a million clones, more than 65% seen once, with 10% to 15% in the top ten.

The source of this sequence is a woman in her 40s in good health. Some clones in this sample may be carry-over from other donors' samples. The sample taken for sequencing was PBMCs. The chain carries TRBV10-3 and TRBJ2-3; TRBD2 agrees at 7 bases. The CDR3 nucleotides read TGTGCCATCAGTGCTAAGCGGGACACAGATACGCAGTATTTT. It specifies CAISAKRDTDTQYF.